This entry concerns a single T cell receptor beta chain. Its antigen remains unidentified. CDR3 length equals 14 residues. Trimming cost V 0 bases and J 4 bases, with 7 bases left between them. Germline CDR1 is SGHRS and CDR2 is YFSETQ. The data stem from a study of persistence of HIV-infected CD4 T cells. Sequencing used immunoSEQ version 4 in survey mode. Measured with immunoSEQ multiplex PCR; TCRdb has only the in-frame clones, and not every one. The sample holds 43,000 or so clones, around 92% seen once. Nonspecific anti-CD3/anti-CD28 bead stimulation represents the broad CD4+ T cell repertoire. Sorting of responding CD4+ T cells relied on upregulated CD40 ligand together with CD69. General study points: TCR oligoclonality correlated with proviral oligoclonality in the same sorted populations.

J is TRBJ2-2 and V is TRBV5-1; D ambiguous. The sequence was obtained from an adult man with HIV who was CMV-seropositive. The sample was CD4+ T cells sorted from PBMCs after roughly 17-hour stimulation, taken from a patient who received antiretroviral therapy. The CDR3 DNA reads as TGCGCCAGCAGCTTGGACACTACCACCGGGGAGCTGTTTTTT. Its translation: CASSLDTTTGELFF.